Included here is one T cell receptor beta chain sequence, with context. Reanalyzing the 5' RACE reads, TCRdb keeps one entry per CDR3 protein, without DNA. The table for this sample gives over 90,000 distinct CDR3 sequences. This sample is part of a study of monozygotic twins with inflammatory bowel disease. Looked up from germline, CDR1 is SNHLY and CDR2 is FYNNEI. The CDR3 runs to 14 residues. The J gene is TRBJ2-7, the V gene TRBV2; the TCRdb D gene call, TRBD2, has no DNA to confirm it. The sequence came from a human donor with ulcerative colitis or Crohn's disease, or a healthy co-twin of an affected twin (not recorded which). Source material: blood. CDR3 sequence: CASRAGGLSNEQYF.